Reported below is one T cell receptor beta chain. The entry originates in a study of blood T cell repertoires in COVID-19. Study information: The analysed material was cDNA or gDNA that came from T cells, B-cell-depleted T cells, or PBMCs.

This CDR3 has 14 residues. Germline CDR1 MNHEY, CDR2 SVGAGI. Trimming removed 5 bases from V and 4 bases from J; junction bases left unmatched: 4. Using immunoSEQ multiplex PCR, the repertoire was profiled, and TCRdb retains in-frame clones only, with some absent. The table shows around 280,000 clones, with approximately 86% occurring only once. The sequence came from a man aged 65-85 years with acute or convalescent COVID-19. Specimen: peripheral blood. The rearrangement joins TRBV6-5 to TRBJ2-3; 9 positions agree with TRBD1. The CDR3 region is CASSHRGLADTQYF. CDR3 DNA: TGTGCCAGCAGTCACAGGGGGCTTGCAGATACGCAGTATTTT.